The clone carrying this T cell receptor beta chain occurred a few times. The sample originates from a study of blood T cell repertoires in COVID-19. Study at large: PBMCs, B-cell-depleted T cells, or T cells were the source of the cDNA or gDNA that made up the material.

The table came from immunoSEQ multiplex PCR; TCRdb's copy has only in-frame clones and leaves some out. This table has a few hundred thousand clones, 88% appearing once. The CDR3 has 12 amino acids. Germline V lookup: CDR1 KGHSH, CDR2 LQKENI. V shed 3 bases and J shed 7 bases, with 9 bases lying between them. The genes are TRBV18 and TRBJ1-2; D ambiguous. The sequencing input was peripheral blood. The origin of this receptor is a woman in her 30s with COVID-19, enrolled during active disease. The CDR3 DNA reads TGTGCCAGCTCACCGAGCGATGGTGGCTACACCTTC. This encodes CASSPSDGGYTF.